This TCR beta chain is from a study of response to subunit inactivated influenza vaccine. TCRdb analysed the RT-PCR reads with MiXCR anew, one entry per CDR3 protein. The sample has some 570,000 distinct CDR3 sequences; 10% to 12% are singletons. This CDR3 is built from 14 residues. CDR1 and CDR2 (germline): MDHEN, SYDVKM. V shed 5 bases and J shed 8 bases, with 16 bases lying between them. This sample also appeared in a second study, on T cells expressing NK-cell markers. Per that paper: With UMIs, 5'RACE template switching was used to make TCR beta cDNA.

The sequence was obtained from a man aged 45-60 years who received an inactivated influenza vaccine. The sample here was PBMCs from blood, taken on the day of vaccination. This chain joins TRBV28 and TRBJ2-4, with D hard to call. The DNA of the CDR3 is TGTGCCAGCAGTCCGTCCTCCCCGGCATACATTCAGTACTTC. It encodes CASSPSSPAYIQYF. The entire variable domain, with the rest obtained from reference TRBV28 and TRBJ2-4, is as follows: DVKVTQSSRYLVKRTGEKVFLECVQDMDHENMFWYRQDPGLGLRLIYFSYDVKMKEKGDIPEGYSVSREKKERFSLILESASTNQTSMYLCASSPSSPAYIQYFGAGTRLSVL.